This is a list of T cell receptor beta chains from one sample in a study of cytomegalovirus exposure and HLA in healthy donors. Assay: immunoSEQ multiplex PCR; the TCRdb copy retains only in-frame clones and omits some. This table has 150,000 to 200,000 clones, roughly three quarters appearing once. Sequencing was performed on PBMCs. The receptor source for this set is a woman in her thirties or forties in good health and CMV-seronegative. CDR3s include the opening cysteine and the closing phenylalanine or tryptophan.

v_gene: TRBV7-7; CDR3aa: CASSLDLAGGLTEQFF
v_gene: TRBV14; CDR3aa: CASSQILPGRETQYF
v_gene: TRBV7-2; CDR3aa: CASSLGFRATAEFF
v_gene: TRBV29-1; CDR3aa: CSVGQGANTEAFF
v_gene: TRBV23-1; CDR3aa: CASRGNRGYGYTF
v_gene: TRBV7-3; CDR3aa: CASSLTRQGRDTEAFF
v_gene: TRBV4-1; CDR3aa: CASSQEGLDTQYF
v_gene: TRBV9; CDR3aa: CASSVDGREDQPQHF
v_gene: TRBV5-4; CDR3aa: CASSPGGGRGSGNYGYTF
v_gene: TRBV5-6; CDR3aa: CASSSGTGIGEQYF
v_gene: TRBV18; CDR3aa: CASSPSTASEQYF
v_gene: TRBV29-1; CDR3aa: CSVEAGSYNEQFF